This T cell receptor (beta chain) emerged from a study of response to subunit inactivated influenza vaccine. MiXCR was run by TCRdb on the RT-PCR reads, yielding one entry per CDR3 protein. The sample lists hundreds of thousands of distinct CDR3 sequences, around 8% seen once, with 10% to 15% in the top ten. Germline CDR1 SNHLY, CDR2 FYNNEI. The length of the CDR3 is 13 residues. V was clipped by 6 bases and J by 4 bases; unmatched bases: 5. The V gene is TRBV2, the J gene TRBJ1-1; 7 nucleotides match TRBD1. The source material was PBMCs from blood, sampled less than 30 months after vaccination. The receptor's source is a man aged 45-69 years who received an inactivated influenza vaccine. CDR3 sequence reads: CASSGQVGTEAFF. The CDR3, as DNA: TGTGCCAGCAGCGGACAGGTAGGCACTGAAGCTTTCTTT.